Listed here is a single T cell receptor beta chain. This entry comes from a study of blood T cell repertoires in COVID-19. About the research overall: Nucleic acid was either cDNA or gDNA, and it came from T cells, B-cell-depleted T cells, or PBMCs.

After removal of 4 bases from V and 1 base from J, the junction contained 7 bases not matched to a gene. CDR3 size: 17 residues. Germline CDR1 is SGHRS and CDR2 is YFSETQ. Participants' own reports of clinical history determined their cohort assignment. Original processing methods: Amplifying reference gene primers gave estimates of nucleated cell counts. Clones were sequenced by immunoSEQ multiplex PCR, and TCRdb holds only the in-frame ones, with some missing. V and J calls and clone size come straight from that table; D and trimming were deduced from the DNA. The table includes over 350,000 clones, roughly 89% detected once.

This clonotype originated in a woman between 45 and 65 years old who had recovered from COVID-19. Sequencing was carried out using PBMCs or T cells enriched from blood (not recorded which). The chain has TRBV5-1 and TRBJ2-7, with 14 bases lining up with TRBD2. The CDR3 sequence: CASSTGLAGAASYEQYF. The CDR3 bases are TGCGCCAGCAGCACGGGACTAGCGGGGGCCGCTTCCTACGAGCAGTACTTC.